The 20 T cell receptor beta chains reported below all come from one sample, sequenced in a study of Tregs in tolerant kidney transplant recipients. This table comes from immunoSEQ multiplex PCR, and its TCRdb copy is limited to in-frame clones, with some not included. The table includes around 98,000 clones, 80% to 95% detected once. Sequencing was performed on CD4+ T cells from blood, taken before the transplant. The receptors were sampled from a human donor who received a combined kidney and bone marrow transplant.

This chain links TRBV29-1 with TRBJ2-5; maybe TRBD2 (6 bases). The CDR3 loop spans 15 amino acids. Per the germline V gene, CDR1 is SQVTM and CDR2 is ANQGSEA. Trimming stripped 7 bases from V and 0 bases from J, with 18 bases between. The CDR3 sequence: CSAPPSLANQETQYF. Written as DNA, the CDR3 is TGCAGCGCCCCCCCAAGTCTAGCGAACCAAGAGACCCAGTACTTC.

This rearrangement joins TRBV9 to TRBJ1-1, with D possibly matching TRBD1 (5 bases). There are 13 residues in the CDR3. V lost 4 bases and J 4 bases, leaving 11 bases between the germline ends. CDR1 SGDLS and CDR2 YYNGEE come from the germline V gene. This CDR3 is CASSKTAGTEAFF. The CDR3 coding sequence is TGTGCCAGCAGCAAGACAGCCGGCACTGAAGCTTTCTTT.

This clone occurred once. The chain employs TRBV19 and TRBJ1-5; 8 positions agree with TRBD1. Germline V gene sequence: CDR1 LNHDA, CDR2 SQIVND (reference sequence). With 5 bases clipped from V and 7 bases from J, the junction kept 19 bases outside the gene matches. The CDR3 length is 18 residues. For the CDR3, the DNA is TGTGCCAGTAGTCCCAGAAGAGGACAGGGCGGTAGAGAACAGCCCCAGCATTTT. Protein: CASSPRRGQGGREQPQHF.

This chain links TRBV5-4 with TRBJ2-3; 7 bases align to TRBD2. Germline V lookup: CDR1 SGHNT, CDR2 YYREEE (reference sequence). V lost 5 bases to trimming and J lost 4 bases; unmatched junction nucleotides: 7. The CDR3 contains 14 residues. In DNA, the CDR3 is TGTGCCAGCAGACTGAGCGGGGCCCCAGATACGCAGTATTTT. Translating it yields CASRLSGAPDTQYF.

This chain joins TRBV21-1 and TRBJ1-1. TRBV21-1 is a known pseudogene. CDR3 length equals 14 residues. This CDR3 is CASSKRVSGVGAFF. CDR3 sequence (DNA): TGTGCCAGCAGCAAACGGGTGTCCGGGGTGGGTGCTTTCTTT.

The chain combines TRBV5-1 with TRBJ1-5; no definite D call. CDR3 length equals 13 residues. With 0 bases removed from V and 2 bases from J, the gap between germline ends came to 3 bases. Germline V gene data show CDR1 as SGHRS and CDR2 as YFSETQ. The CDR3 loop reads CASSLAGNQPQHF. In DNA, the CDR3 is TGCGCCAGCAGCTTGGCCGGCAATCAGCCCCAGCATTTT.

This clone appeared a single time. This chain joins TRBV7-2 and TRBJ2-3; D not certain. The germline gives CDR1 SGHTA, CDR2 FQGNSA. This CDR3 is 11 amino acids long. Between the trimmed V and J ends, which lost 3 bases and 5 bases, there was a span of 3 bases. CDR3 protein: CASSFVDTQYF. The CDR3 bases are TGTGCCAGCAGCTTCGTAGATACGCAGTATTTT.

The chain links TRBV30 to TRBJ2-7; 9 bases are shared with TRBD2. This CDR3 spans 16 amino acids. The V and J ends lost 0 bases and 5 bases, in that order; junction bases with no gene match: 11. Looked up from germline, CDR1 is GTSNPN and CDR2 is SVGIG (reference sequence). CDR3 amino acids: CAWSVRPSGKRDEQYF. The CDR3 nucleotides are TGTGCCTGGAGTGTAAGGCCTAGCGGGAAGCGCGACGAGCAGTACTTC.

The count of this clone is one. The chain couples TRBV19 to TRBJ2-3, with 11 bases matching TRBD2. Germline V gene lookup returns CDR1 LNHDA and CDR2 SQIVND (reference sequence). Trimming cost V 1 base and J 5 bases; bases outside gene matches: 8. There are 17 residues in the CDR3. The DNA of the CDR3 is TGTGCCAGTAGTATAGTTACTAGCGGGAGAGGAGGAGATACGCAGTATTTT. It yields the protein CASSIVTSGRGGDTQYF.

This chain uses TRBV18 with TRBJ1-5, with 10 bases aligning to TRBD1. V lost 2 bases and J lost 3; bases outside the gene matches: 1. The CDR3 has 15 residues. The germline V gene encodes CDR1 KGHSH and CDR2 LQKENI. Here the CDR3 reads CASSPGQGDNQPQHF. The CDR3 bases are TGTGCCAGCTCACCAGGACAGGGGGACAATCAGCCCCAGCATTTT.

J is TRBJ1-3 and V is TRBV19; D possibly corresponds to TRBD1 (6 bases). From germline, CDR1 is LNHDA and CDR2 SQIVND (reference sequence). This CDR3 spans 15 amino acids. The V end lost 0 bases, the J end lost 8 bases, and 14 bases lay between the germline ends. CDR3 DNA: TGTGCCAGTAGTATAGATGCAGGGGCAGGGGACACCATATATTTT. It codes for CASSIDAGAGDTIYF.

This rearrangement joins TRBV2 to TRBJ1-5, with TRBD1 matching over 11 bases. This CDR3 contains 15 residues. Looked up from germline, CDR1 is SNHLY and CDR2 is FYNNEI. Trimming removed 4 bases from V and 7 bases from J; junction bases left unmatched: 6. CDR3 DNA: TGTGCCAGCAGTGGAGGCGGGACAGGGGGACAGCCCCAGCATTTT. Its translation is CASSGGGTGGQPQHF.

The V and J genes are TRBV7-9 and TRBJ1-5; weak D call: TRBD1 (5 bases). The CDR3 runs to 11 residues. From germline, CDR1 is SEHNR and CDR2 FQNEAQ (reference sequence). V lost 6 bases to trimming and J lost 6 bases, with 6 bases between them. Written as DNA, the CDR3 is TGTGCCAGCAGGGGGGGTCAGCCCCAGCATTTT. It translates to CASRGGQPQHF. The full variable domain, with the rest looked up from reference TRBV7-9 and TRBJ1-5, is DTGVSQNPRHKITKRGQNVTFRCDPISEHNRLYWYRQTLGQGPEFLTYFQNEAQLEKSRLLSDRFSAERPKGSFSTLEIQRTEQGDSAMYLCASRGGQPQHFGDGTRLSIL.

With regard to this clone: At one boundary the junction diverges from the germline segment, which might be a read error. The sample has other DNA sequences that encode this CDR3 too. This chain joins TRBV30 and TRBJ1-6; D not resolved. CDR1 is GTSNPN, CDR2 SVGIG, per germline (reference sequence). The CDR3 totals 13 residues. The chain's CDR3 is CAWSKRGDSPLHF. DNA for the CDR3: TGTGCCTGGAGTAAGCGTGGAGATTCCCCCCTCCACTTT.

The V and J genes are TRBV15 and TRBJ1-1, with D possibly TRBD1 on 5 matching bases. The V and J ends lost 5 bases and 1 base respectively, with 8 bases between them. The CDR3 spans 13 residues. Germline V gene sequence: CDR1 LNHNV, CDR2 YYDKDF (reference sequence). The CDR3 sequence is CATSRTSNTEAFF. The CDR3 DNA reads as TGTGCCACCAGCCGGACATCGAACACTGAAGCTTTCTTT.

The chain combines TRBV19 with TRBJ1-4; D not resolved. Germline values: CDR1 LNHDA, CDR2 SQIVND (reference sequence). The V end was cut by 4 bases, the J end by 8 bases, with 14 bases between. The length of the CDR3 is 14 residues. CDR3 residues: CASSNTGSAEKLFF. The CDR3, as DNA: TGTGCCAGTAGTAATACGGGTTCGGCCGAAAAACTGTTTTTT.

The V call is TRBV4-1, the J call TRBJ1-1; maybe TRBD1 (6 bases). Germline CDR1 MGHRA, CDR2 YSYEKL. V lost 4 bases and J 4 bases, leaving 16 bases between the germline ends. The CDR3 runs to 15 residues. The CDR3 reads CASSPLRGAGTEAFF. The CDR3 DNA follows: TGCGCCAGCAGCCCTCTCCGGGGGGCGGGCACTGAAGCTTTCTTT.

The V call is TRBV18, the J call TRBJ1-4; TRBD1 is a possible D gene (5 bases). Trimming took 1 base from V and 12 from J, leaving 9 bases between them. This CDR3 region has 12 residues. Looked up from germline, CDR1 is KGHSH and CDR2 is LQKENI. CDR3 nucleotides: TGTGCCAGCTCACCACTCAGGGAGGAACTGTTTTTT. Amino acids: CASSPLREELFF.

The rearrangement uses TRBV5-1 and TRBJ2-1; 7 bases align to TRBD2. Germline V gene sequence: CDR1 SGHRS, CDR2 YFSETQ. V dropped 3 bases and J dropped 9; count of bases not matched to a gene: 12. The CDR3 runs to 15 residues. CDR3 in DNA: TGCGCCAGCAGCTCTATAATTTCTAGCGGAAGTGAGCAGTTCTTC. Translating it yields CASSSIISSGSEQFF.

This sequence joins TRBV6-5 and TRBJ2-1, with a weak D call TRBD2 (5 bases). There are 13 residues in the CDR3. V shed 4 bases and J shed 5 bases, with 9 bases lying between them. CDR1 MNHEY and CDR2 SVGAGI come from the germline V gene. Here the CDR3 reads CASSLKTNNEQFF. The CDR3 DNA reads TGTGCCAGCAGTTTAAAGACTAACAATGAGCAGTTCTTC.